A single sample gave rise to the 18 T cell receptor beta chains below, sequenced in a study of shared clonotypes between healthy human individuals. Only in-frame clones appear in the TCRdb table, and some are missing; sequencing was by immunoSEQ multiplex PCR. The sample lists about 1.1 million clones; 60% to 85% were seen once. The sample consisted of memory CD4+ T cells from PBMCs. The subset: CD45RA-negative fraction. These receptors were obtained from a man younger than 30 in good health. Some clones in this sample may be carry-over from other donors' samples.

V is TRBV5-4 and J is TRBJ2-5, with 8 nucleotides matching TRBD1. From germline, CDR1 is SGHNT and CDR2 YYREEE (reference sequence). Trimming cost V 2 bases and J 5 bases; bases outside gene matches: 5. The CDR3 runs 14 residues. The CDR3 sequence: CASSFAGGRETQYF. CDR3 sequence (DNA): TGTGCCAGCAGCTTTGCAGGGGGCCGGGAGACCCAGTACTTC.

The CDR3 loop reads CASSTQVLNTEAFF. In nucleotides, the CDR3 is TGTGCCAGCAGTACCCAGGTCCTGAACACTGAAGCTTTCTTT. The rearrangement uses TRBV28 and TRBJ1-1; D remains unclear. The CDR3 contains 14 residues. Germline values: CDR1 MDHEN, CDR2 SYDVKM. The ends were cut back, 5 bases at V and 0 bases at J, with 10 bases in the middle.

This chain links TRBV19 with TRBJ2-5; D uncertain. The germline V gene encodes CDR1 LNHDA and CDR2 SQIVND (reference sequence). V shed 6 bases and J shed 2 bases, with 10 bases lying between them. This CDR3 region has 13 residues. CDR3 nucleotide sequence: TGTGCCAGTAGCCCGGTGCGGCAAGAGACCCAGTACTTC. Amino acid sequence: CASSPVRQETQYF. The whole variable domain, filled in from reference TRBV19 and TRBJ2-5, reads DGGITQSPKYLFRKEGQNVTLSCEQNLNHDAMYWYRQDPGQGLRLIYYSQIVNDFQKGDIAEGYSVSREKKESFPLTVTSAQKNPTAFYLCASSPVRQETQYFGPGTRLLVL.

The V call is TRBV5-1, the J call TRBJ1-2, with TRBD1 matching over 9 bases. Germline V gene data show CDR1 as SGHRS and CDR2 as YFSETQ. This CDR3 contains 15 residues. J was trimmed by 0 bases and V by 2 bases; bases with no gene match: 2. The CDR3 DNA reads TGCGCCAGCAGCTTACAGGGGGCGTCTAACTATGGCTACACCTTC. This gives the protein CASSLQGASNYGYTF.

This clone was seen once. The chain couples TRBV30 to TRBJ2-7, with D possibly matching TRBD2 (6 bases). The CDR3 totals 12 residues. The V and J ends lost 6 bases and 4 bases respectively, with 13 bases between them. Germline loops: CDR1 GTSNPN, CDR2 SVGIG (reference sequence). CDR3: CACLTRRYEQYF. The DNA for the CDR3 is TGTGCCTGTCTGACTAGAAGGTACGAGCAGTACTTC.

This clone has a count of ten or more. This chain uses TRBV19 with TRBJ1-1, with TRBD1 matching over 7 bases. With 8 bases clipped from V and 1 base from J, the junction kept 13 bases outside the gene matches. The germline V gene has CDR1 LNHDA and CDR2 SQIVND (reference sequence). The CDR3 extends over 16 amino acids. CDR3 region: CASSGRGQTQNTEAFF. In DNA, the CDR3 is TGTGCCAGTTCTGGGAGGGGACAGACCCAGAACACTGAAGCTTTCTTT.

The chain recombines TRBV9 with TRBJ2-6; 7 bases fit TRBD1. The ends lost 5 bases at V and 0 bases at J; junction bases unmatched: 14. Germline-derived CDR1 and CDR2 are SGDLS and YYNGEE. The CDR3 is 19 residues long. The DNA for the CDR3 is TGTGCCAGCAGTCTAACCTCGGGACAGCTTTTCTCTGGGGCCAACGTCCTGACTTTC. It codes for CASSLTSGQLFSGANVLTF.

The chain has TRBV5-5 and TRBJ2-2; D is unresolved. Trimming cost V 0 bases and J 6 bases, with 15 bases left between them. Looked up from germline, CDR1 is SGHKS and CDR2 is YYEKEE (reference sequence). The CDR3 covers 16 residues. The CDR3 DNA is TGTGCCAGCAGCTTGGTAGGGATCTTGGGCGCCGGGGAGCTGTTTTTT. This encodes CASSLVGILGAGELFF.

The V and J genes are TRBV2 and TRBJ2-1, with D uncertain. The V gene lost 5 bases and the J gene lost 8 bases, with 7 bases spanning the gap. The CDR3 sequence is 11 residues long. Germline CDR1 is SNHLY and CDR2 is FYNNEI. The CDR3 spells CASSLTDEQFF. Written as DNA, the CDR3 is TGTGCCAGCAGTTTAACGGATGAGCAGTTCTTC. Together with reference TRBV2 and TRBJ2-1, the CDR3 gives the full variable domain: EPEVTQTPSHQVTQMGQEVILRCVPISNHLYFYWYRQILGQKVEFLVSFYNNEISEKSEIFDDQFSVERPDGSNFTLKIRSTKLEDSAMYFCASSLTDEQFFGPGTRLTVL.

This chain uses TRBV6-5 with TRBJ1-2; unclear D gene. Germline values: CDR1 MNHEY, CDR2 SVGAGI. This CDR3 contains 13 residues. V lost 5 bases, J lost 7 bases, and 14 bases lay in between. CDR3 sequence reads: CASSTPLGSGYTF. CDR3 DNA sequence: TGTGCCAGCAGTACGCCTTTAGGGTCTGGCTACACCTTC.

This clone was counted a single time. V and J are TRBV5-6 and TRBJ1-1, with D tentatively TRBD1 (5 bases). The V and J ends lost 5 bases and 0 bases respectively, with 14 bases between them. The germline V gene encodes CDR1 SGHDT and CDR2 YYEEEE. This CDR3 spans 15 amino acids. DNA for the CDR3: TGTGCCAGCAGAAAAGGTGGGGGGATGAACACTGAAGCTTTCTTT. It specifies CASRKGGGMNTEAFF. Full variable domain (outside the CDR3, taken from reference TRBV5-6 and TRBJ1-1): DAGVTQSPTHLIKTRGQQVTLRCSPKSGHDTVSWYQQALGQGPQFIFQYYEEEERQRGNFPDRFSGHQFPNYSSELNVNALLLGDSALYLCASRKGGGMNTEAFFGQGTRLTVV.

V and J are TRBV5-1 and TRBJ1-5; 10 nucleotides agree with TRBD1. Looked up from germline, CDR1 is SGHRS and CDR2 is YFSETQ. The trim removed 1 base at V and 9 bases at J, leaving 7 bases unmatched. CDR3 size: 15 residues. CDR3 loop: CASSLSTGGAWPQHF. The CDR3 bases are TGCGCCAGCAGCTTGTCGACAGGGGGCGCCTGGCCCCAGCATTTT.

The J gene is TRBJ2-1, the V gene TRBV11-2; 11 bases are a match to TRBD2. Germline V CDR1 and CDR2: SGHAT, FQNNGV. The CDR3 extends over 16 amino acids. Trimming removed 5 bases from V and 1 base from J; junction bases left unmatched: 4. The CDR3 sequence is CASSRTSGHSYNEQFF. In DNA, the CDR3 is TGTGCCAGCAGCCGGACTAGCGGGCATTCCTACAATGAGCAGTTCTTC.

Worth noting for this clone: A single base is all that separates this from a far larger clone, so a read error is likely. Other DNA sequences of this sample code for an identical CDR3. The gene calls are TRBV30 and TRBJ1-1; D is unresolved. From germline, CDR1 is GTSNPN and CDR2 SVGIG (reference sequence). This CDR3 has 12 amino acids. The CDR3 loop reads CAWSRPLVEAFF. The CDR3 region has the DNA TGTGCCTGGAGCCGACCTCTAGTGGAAGCGTTCTTT.

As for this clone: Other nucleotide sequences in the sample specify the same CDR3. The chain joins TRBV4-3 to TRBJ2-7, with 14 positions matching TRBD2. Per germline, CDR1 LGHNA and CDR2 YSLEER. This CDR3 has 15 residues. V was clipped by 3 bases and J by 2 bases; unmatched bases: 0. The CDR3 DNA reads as TGCGCCAGCAGCCAGGGACTAGCGGGAGCCTACGAGCAGTACTTC. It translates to CASSQGLAGAYEQYF.

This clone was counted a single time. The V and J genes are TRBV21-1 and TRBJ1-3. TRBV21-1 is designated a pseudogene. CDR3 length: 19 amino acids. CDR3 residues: CASSKGEAGPGSSGNTIYF. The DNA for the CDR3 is TGTGCCAGCAGCAAAGGGGAGGCAGGCCCGGGGAGTTCTGGAAACACCATATATTTT.

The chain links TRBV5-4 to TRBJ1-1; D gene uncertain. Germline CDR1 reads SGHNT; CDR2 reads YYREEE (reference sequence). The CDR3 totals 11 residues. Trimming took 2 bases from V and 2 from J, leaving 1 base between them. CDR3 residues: CASSFNTEAFF. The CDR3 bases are TGTGCCAGCAGCTTTAACACTGAAGCTTTCTTT. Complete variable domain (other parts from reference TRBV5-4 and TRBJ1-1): ETGVTQSPTHLIKTRGQQVTLRCSSQSGHNTVSWYQQALGQGPQFIFQYYREEENGRGNFPPRFSGLQFPNYSSELNVNALELDDSALYLCASSFNTEAFFGQGTRLTVV.

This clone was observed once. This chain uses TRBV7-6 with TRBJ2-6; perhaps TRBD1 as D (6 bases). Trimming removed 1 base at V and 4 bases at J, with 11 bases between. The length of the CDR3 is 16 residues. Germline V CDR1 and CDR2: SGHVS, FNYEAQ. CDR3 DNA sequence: TGTGCCAGCAGCTTAGACCCCCAGGGGGGGGCCAACGTCCTGACTTTC. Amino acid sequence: CASSLDPQGGANVLTF.